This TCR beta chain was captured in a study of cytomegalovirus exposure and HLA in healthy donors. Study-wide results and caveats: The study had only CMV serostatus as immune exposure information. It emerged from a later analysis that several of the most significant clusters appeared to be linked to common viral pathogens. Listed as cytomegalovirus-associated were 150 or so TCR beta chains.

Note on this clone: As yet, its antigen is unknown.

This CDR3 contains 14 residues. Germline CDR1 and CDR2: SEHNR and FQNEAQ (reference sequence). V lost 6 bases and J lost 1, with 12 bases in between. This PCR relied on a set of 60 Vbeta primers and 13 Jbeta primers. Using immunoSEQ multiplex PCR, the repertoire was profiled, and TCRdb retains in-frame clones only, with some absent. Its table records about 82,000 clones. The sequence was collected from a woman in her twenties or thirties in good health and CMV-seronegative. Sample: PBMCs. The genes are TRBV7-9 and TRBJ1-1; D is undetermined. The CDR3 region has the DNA TGTGCCAGCAGTCGCCCCGGGAGGAACACTGAAGCTTTCTTT. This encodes CASSRPGRNTEAFF. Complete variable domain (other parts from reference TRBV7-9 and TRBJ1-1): DTGVSQNPRHKITKRGQNVTFRCDPISEHNRLYWYRQTLGQGPEFLTYFQNEAQLEKSRLLSDRFSAERPKGSFSTLEIQRTEQGDSAMYLCASSRPGRNTEAFFGQGTRLTVV.